These 5 T cell receptor beta chains share one sample of origin, sequenced in a study of CXCR3-negative and CXCR3-positive naive CD8 T cells. In preparing the TRB cDNA libraries, 5' RACE with UMI labels was used. TCRdb reprocessed the 5' RACE reads and stores each CDR3 protein as one record, lacking DNA. The sample is made up of some 130,000 distinct CDR3 sequences, and the top ten hold 0.49% of it. Input material: naive CXCR3- CD8+ T cells from blood. Documented subset: CD45RO-CCR7+CD27+CD95- naive CD8+ T cells lacking CXCR3 (TNR3-). Receptor source: a human donor in good health. Some clones in this sample may be carry-over from other donors' samples.

The V call is TRBV5-1, the J call TRBJ2-7; the TCRdb D gene call, TRBD1, has no DNA to confirm it. CDR1 and CDR2 (germline): SGHRS, YFSETQ. The length of the CDR3 is 13 residues. Here the CDR3 reads CASSLSTGTEQYF.

This chain joins TRBV28 and TRBJ1-5; TCRdb's assignment of TRBD1 cannot be checked, as there is no DNA. Per germline, CDR1 MDHEN and CDR2 SYDVKM. CDR3 length: 16 residues. The chain's CDR3 is CASSLRGVISNQPQHF.

This sequence joins TRBV14 and TRBJ2-7; there is no DNA to check the TCRdb D call of TRBD2. CDR1 and CDR2 from the germline V gene are SGHDN and FVKESK. The CDR3 totals 14 residues. Here the CDR3 reads CASSQRTSGSEQYF.

This chain uses TRBV7-9 with TRBJ2-3; the TRBD1 assignment by TCRdb is unverifiable without DNA. This CDR3 contains 15 residues. Germline V gene sequence: CDR1 SEHNR, CDR2 FQNEAQ (reference sequence). The CDR3 protein is CASSLTTGGKDTQYF.

The rearrangement joins TRBV7-9 to TRBJ1-2. In germline, CDR1 is SEHNR, CDR2 FQNEAQ (reference sequence). CDR3 size: 14 residues. CDR3 protein: CASSSGAANYGYTF.